One and the same sample provided the 23 T cell receptor beta chains below, sequenced in a study of T cells in Graves' hyperthyroidism and ophthalmopathy. TCR beta CDR3 region amplification was performed from RNA transcripts. An initial round of RT-PCR targeting the TCR CDR3 relied on the HTBI primer set. TCRdb processed the multiplex PCR reads anew with MiXCR; each CDR3 protein has one entry. Among roughly 510,000 distinct CDR3 sequences listed, 46% were seen once. The sample was peripheral blood or thyroid tissue (not recorded which). All receptors derive from an adult woman with Graves' disease, either hyperthyroidism or ophthalmopathy (not recorded which).

This clonotype was counted a single time. The chain links TRBV10-3 to TRBJ2-7; tentatively, D is TRBD2 (6 bases). The ends were cut back, 7 bases at V and 1 base at J, with 11 bases in the middle. The CDR3 loop spans 13 amino acids. The germline V gene has CDR1 ENHRY and CDR2 SYGVKD. As DNA, the CDR3 is TGTGCCATCACTTCAGCGGGTTCCTACGAGCAGTACTTC. Amino acids: CAITSAGSYEQYF.

The V gene is TRBV10-1, the J gene TRBJ2-7; 10 bases line up with TRBD1. This CDR3 region has 14 residues. Per the germline V gene, CDR1 is WNHNN and CDR2 is SYGVQD (reference sequence). The V and J ends lost 4 bases and 2 bases, in that order; junction bases with no gene match: 2. CDR3 in DNA: TGCGCCAGCAGTGGGGGGACAGGGGCCTACGAGCAGTACTTC. Its translation: CASSGGTGAYEQYF.

This clonotype was seen many times. The CDR3: CASSKDGNQPQHF. The CDR3 DNA reads as TGTGCCAGTAGCAAAGACGGGAATCAGCCCCAGCATTTT. V gene TRBV19 combines with J gene TRBJ1-5; D remains unclear. The V gene's germline CDR1 is LNHDA and CDR2 SQIVND (reference sequence). V was shortened by 6 bases and J by 4 bases, with 10 bases between the two germline ends. The CDR3 sequence is 13 residues long.

V is TRBV7-3 and J is TRBJ2-7; 11 positions agree with TRBD1. The CDR3 length is 15 residues. Germline V CDR1 and CDR2: SGHTA, FQGTGA. Trimming removed 2 bases from V and 3 bases from J; junction bases left unmatched: 3. The CDR3 DNA reads as TGTGCCAGCAGCTTATCCGGGACAGGGGGCTACGAGCAGTACTTC. Protein product: CASSLSGTGGYEQYF.

Worth noting for this clonotype: A much larger clone is a single base away; this may be a read error. The chain recombines TRBV19 with TRBJ1-5; D is ambiguous. In germline, CDR1 is LNHDA, CDR2 SQIVND (reference sequence). This CDR3 has 15 residues. Trimming shortened V by 3 bases and J by 4 bases, and 13 bases separated the two germline ends. The CDR3 sequence: CASSIFLSGNQPQHF. In nucleotides, the CDR3 is TGTGCCAGTAGTATCTTTTTGTCTGGGAATCAGCCCCAGCATTTT. Filled out from reference TRBV19 and TRBJ1-5, the complete variable domain reads DGGITQSPKYLFRKEGQNVTLSCEQNLNHDAMYWYRQDPGQGLRLIYYSQIVNDFQKGDIAEGYSVSREKKESFPLTVTSAQKNPTAFYLCASSIFLSGNQPQHFGDGTRLSIL.

The chain is built from TRBV7-9 and TRBJ2-1; no clear D gene. V lost 1 base and J lost 10, with 11 bases in between. The CDR3 loop spans 13 amino acids. The V gene's germline CDR1 is SEHNR and CDR2 FQNEAQ (reference sequence). The CDR3 reads CASSLDFGGEQFF. The CDR3 nucleotides read TGTGCCAGCAGCTTAGATTTTGGTGGCGAGCAGTTCTTC.

The V call is TRBV25-1, the J call TRBJ2-2; perhaps D is TRBD1 or TRBD2 (5 bases each). Germline CDR1 reads MGHDK; CDR2 reads SYGVNS. The CDR3 totals 18 residues. The ends were cut back, 1 base at V and 1 base at J, with 16 bases in the middle. CDR3 DNA: TGTGCCAGCAGTGAATGGTCCTGGGGACGGATGAACACCGGGGAGCTGTTTTTT. Its translation is CASSEWSWGRMNTGELFF.

The V call is TRBV28, the J call TRBJ2-7; D possibly corresponds to TRBD2 (5 bases). The germline V gene encodes CDR1 MDHEN and CDR2 SYDVKM. Trimming took off 2 bases at V and 0 bases at J, with 8 bases between the two ends. The CDR3 loop spans 14 amino acids. As DNA, the CDR3 is TGTGCCAGCAGTTTACTTGAGGGCTCCTACGAGCAGTACTTC. Residues: CASSLLEGSYEQYF.

This clonotype was recorded many times. This sequence joins TRBV5-1 and TRBJ2-7; D remains ambiguous. Germline lookup yields CDR1 SGHRS and CDR2 YFSETQ. V was shortened by 0 bases and J by 0 bases, with 7 bases between the two germline ends. This CDR3 is 14 amino acids long. The CDR3 reads CASSLENYSYEQYF. DNA of the CDR3: TGCGCCAGCAGCTTGGAGAATTACTCCTACGAGCAGTACTTC. Supplemented by reference TRBV5-1 and TRBJ2-7, the full variable domain reads KAGVTQTPRYLIKTRGQQVTLSCSPISGHRSVSWYQQTPGQGLQFLFEYFSETQRNKGNFPGRFSGRQFSNSRSEMNVSTLELGDSALYLCASSLENYSYEQYFGPGTRLTVT.

Only a few counts were recorded for this clonotype. DNA of the CDR3: TGCAGCGTACGGACAGCGAATCAGCCCCAGCATTTT. Its translation: CSVRTANQPQHF. The rearrangement links TRBV29-1 to TRBJ1-5; TRBD1 might be the D (6 bases). The V end was cut by 6 bases, the J end by 4 bases, with 10 bases between. Germline CDR1 SQVTM, CDR2 ANQGSEA. CDR3 length: 12 residues.

With respect to this clonotype: A much larger clone sits a single nucleotide away, making a read error possible. The chain uses TRBV5-1 and TRBJ2-7; no clear D. The germline V gene encodes CDR1 SGHRS and CDR2 YFSETQ. This CDR3 has 14 residues. Trimming pared 2 bases from V and 0 bases from J, leaving 9 bases between. The CDR3 region is CASSFRISSYEQYF. The CDR3 nucleotides are TGCGCCAGCAGCTTCCGGATTAGCTCCTACGAGCAGTACTTC.

This clonotype occurred once. The V and J genes are TRBV30 and TRBJ2-7, with 12 positions matching TRBD1. Trimming at V came to 1 base and at J to 4 bases, leaving 14 bases not matched to a gene. The CDR3 sequence is 18 residues long. The V gene's germline CDR1 is GTSNPN and CDR2 SVGIG (reference sequence). The CDR3, as DNA: TGTGCCTGGAGTGGAGCCACTAGCCGGGACAGGGGGCAATACGAGCAGTACTTC. Translation: CAWSGATSRDRGQYEQYF.

There are many counts of this clonotype. This chain joins TRBV3-1 and TRBJ2-5, with TRBD2 as a possible D gene (6 bases). V was clipped by 4 bases and J by 5 bases, with 14 bases between them. The CDR3 runs 14 residues. Germline values: CDR1 LGHDT, CDR2 YNNKEL (reference sequence). The CDR3 DNA sequence: TGTGCCAGCAGCCCGAGCGGAGGGGCCGAGACCCAGTACTTC. As protein: CASSPSGGAETQYF.

V gene TRBV7-6 combines with J gene TRBJ2-5; the D is unclear. The CDR3 extends over 12 amino acids. V gave up 5 bases and J gave up 2 bases, with 6 bases separating them. CDR1 is SGHVS, CDR2 FNYEAQ, per germline. CDR3 nucleotides: TGTGCCAGCAGCAAACTTCAAGAGACCCAGTACTTC. This translates into CASSKLQETQYF.

This clonotype was observed many times. This chain links TRBV30 with TRBJ1-1; a weak D match, TRBD1 (5 bases). CDR1 is GTSNPN, CDR2 SVGIG, per germline (reference sequence). There are 12 residues in the CDR3. The germline V and J ends were trimmed by 5 bases and 8 bases, with 15 bases remaining between them. The CDR3 DNA reads TGTGCCTGGTCCGGGGGAAGCCGAGAAGCTTTCTTT. Translated, it gives CAWSGGSREAFF. Complete variable domain (other parts from reference TRBV30 and TRBJ1-1): SQTIHQWPATLVQPVGSPLSLECTVEGTSNPNLYWYRQAAGRGLQLLFYSVGIGQISSEVPQNLSASRPQDRQFILSSKKLLLSDSGFYLCAWSGGSREAFFGQGTRLTVV.

Details on this clonotype: This may stem from a read error, because a much larger clone lies one nucleotide away. The rearrangement uses TRBV14 and TRBJ2-2; D possibly corresponds to TRBD2 (6 bases). CDR1 and CDR2 (germline): SGHDN, FVKESK. This CDR3 has 15 amino acids. As DNA, the CDR3 is TGTGCCAGCAGCGTAGAAGGGGCTAATGGCGGGGAGCTGCTTTTT. Protein product: CASSVEGANGGELLF.

This clonotype has more than one count but fewer than ten. V is TRBV29-1 and J is TRBJ2-2, with D maybe TRBD2 (7 bases). V was cut by 7 bases and J by 1 base, with 13 bases left in between. CDR1 is SQVTM and CDR2 is ANQGSEA in the germline V gene. The CDR3 spans 14 residues. CDR3 coding DNA: TGCAGCGCCCGGGGAGGGGGGAACACCGGGGAGCTGTTTTTT. Protein sequence: CSARGGGNTGELFF.

The gene calls are TRBV20-1 and TRBJ1-3; the match to TRBD1 covers 10 bases. V lost 3 bases to trimming and J lost 7 bases; unmatched junction nucleotides: 0. The CDR3 covers 12 residues. CDR1 and CDR2 (germline): DFQATT, SNEGSKA (reference sequence). CDR3 in amino acids: CSARGQGNTIYF. Written as DNA, the CDR3 is TGCAGTGCTAGGGGACAGGGGAACACCATATATTTT.

This clonotype was recorded a few times. This chain uses TRBV11-2 with TRBJ1-6; D is uncertain. Per germline, CDR1 SGHAT and CDR2 FQNNGV. V was pared by 8 bases and J by 9 bases, with 11 bases between. The CDR3 runs to 12 residues. The CDR3, as DNA: TGTGCCAGCCAGATCAGAGGTTCACCCCTCCACTTT. It translates to CASQIRGSPLHF.

This clonotype was seen at least ten times. V and J are TRBV4-1 and TRBJ1-2; 11 nucleotides align to TRBD1. This CDR3 is built from 16 residues. J lost 1 base, V lost 1 base, and 2 bases had no gene match. CDR1 is MGHRA, CDR2 YSYEKL, per germline. The CDR3 reads CASSQGTGGVNYGYTF. The CDR3 nucleotides are TGCGCCAGCAGCCAAGGGACAGGGGGCGTTAACTATGGCTACACCTTC.

The table lists this clonotype with a few counts. The CDR3 reads CASSLRLAGYEQYF. As DNA, the CDR3 is TGTGCCAGCAGTTTACGGCTAGCTGGCTACGAGCAGTACTTC. This sequence joins TRBV12-3 or TRBV12-4 and TRBJ2-7, with D perhaps matching TRBD2 (5 bases). V shed 2 bases and J shed 3 bases, with 11 bases lying between them. CDR3 length equals 14 residues.

The table lists this clonotype with a few counts. The rearrangement links TRBV18 to TRBJ1-1, with no clear D. Germline V CDR1 and CDR2: KGHSH, LQKENI. The CDR3 is made up of 12 amino acids. V was pared by 3 bases and J by 9 bases, with 11 bases between. In DNA form, the CDR3 reads TGTGCCAGCTCACCGGCCACTAGGCAAGCTTTCTTT. Translated: CASSPATRQAFF. Filled out from reference TRBV18 and TRBJ1-1, the complete variable domain reads NAGVMQNPRHLVRRRGQEARLRCSPMKGHSHVYWYRQLPEEGLKFMVYLQKENIIDESGMPKERFSAEFPKEGPSILRIQQVVRGDSAAYFCASSPATRQAFFGQGTRLTVV.

The chain combines TRBV20-1 with TRBJ1-1; 7 positions agree with TRBD1. V lost 2 bases to trimming and J lost 0 bases; unmatched junction nucleotides: 6. This CDR3 is built from 15 residues. CDR1 and CDR2 from the germline V gene are DFQATT and SNEGSKA (reference sequence). The CDR3 is CSARLTGSLNTEAFF. CDR3 nucleotides: TGCAGTGCTAGATTGACAGGGTCCCTGAACACTGAAGCTTTCTTT.